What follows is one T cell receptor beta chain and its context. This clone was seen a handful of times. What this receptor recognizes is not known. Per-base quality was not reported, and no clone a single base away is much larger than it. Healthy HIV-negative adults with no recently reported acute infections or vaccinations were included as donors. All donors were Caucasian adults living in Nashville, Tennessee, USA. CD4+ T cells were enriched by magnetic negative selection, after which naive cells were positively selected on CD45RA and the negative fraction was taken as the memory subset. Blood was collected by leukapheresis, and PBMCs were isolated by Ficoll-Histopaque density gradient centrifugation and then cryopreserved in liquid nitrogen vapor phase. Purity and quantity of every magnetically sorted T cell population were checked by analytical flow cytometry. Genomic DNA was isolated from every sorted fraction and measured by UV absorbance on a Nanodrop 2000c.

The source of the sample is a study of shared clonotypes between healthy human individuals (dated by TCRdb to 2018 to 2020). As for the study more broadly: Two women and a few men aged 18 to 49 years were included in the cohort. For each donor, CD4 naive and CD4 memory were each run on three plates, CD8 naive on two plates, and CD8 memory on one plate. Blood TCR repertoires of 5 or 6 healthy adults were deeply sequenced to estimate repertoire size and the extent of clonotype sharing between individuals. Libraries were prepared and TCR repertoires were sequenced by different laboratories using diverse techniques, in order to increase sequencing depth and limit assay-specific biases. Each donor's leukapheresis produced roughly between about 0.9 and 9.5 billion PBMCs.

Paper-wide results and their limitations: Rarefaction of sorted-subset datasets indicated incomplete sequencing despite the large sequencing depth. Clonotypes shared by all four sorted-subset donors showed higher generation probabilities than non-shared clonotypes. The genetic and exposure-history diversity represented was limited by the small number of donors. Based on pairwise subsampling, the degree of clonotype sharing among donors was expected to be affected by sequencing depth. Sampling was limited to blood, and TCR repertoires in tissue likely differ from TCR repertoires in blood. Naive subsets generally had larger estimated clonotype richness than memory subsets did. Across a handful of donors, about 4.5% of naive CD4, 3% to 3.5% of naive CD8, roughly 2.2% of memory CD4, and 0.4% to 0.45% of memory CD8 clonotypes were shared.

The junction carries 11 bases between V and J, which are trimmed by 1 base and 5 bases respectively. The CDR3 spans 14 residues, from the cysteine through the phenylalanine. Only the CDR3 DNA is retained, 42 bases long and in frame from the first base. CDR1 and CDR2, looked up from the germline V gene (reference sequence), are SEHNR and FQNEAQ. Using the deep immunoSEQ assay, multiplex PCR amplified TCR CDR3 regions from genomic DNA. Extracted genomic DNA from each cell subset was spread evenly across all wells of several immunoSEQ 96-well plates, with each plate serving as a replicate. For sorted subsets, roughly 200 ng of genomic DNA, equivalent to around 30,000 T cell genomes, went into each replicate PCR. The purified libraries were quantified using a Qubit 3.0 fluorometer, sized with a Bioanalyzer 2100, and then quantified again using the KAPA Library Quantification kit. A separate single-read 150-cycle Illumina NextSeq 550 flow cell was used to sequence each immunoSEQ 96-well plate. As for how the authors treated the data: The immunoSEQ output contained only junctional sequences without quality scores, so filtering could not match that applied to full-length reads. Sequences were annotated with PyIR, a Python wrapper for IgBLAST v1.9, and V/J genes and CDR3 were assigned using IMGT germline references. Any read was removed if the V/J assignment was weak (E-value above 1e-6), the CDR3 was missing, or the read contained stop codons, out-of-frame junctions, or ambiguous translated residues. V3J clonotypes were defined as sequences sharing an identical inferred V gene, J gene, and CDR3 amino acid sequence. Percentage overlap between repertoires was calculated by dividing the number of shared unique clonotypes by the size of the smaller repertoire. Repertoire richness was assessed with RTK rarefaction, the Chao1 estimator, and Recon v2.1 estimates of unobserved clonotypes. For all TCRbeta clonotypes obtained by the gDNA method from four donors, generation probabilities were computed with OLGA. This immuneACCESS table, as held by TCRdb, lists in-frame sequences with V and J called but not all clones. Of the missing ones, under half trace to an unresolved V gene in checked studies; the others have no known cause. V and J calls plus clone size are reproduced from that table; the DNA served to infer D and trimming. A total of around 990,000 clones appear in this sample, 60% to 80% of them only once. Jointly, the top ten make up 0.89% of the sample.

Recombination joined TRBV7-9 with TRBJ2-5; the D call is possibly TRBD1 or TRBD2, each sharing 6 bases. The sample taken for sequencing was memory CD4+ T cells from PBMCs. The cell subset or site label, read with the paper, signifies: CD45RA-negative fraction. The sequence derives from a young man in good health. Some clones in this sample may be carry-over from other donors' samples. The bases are TGTGCCAGCAGCTTAGGGGGGGCTTGGGAGACCCAGTACTTC. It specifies CASSLGGAWETQYF.